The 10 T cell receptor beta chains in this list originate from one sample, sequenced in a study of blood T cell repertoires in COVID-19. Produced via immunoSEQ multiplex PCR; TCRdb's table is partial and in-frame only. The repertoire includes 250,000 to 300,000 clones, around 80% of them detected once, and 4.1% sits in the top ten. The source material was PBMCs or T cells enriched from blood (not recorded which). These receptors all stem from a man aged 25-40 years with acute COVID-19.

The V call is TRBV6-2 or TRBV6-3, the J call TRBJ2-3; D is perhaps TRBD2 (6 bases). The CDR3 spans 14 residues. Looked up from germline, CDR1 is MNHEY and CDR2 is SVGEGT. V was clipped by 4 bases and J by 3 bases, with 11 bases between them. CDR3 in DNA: TGTGCCAGCAGTTCGAGACTAGTAACAGATACGCAGTATTTT. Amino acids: CASSSRLVTDTQYF.

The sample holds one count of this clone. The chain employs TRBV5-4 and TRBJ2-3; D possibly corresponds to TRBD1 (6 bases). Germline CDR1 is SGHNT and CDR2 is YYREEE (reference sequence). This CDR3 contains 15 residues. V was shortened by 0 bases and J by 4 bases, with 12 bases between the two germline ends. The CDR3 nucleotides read TGTGCCAGCAGCTTGGACAGGGCGGTGGCAGATACGCAGTATTTT. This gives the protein CASSLDRAVADTQYF.

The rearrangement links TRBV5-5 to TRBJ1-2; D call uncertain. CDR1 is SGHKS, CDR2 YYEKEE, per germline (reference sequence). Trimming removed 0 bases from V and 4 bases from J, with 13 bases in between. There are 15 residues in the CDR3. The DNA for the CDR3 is TGTGCCAGCAGCTTGGATACCGGGGTCGGCTATGGCTACACCTTC. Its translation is CASSLDTGVGYGYTF.

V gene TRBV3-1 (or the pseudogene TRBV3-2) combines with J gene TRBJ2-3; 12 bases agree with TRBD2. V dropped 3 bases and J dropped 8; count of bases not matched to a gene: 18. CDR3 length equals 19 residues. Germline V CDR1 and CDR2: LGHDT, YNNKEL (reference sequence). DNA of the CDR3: TGTGCCAGCAGCCATCTCCCGGGACTAGCGGGCCCTTTAAAAAGTACGCAGTATTTT. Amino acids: CASSHLPGLAGPLKSTQYF.

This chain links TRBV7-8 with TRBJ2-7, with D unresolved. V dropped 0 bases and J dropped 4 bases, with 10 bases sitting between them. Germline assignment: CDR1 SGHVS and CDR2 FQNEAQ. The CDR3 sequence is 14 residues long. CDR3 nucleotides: TGTGCCAGCAGCTTAGCAGGAACTACTTACGAGCAGTACGTC. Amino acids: CASSLAGTTYEQYV.

In DNA, the CDR3 is TGTGCCAGCAGCATCGGGACAGGATCGAGCTCCTATAATTCACCCCTCCACTTT. Amino acids: CASSIGTGSSSYNSPLHF. The chain joins TRBV9 to TRBJ1-6; TRBD1 agrees at 8 bases. With V trimmed by 4 bases and J by 0 bases, 9 bases remained unmatched. CDR3 size: 18 residues. CDR1 SGDLS and CDR2 YYNGEE come from the germline V gene.

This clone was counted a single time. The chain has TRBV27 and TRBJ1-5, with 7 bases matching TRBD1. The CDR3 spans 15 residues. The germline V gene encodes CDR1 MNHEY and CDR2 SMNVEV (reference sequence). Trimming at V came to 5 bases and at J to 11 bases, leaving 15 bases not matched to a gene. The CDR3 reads CASSPGTANPGAQHF. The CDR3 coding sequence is TGTGCCAGCAGTCCCGGGACAGCCAACCCGGGGGCCCAGCATTTT.

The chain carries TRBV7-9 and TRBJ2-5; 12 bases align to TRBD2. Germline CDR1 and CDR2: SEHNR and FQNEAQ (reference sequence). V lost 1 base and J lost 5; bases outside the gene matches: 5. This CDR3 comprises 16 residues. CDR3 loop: CASSLGLAGGPETQYF. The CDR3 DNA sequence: TGTGCCAGCAGCTTAGGGCTAGCGGGAGGGCCGGAGACCCAGTACTTC.

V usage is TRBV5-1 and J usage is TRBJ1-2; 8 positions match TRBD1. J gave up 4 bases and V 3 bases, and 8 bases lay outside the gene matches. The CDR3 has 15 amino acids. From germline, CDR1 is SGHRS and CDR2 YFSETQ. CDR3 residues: CASSSAQGAGYGYTF. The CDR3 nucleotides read TGCGCCAGCAGCTCCGCCCAGGGGGCCGGCTATGGCTACACCTTC.

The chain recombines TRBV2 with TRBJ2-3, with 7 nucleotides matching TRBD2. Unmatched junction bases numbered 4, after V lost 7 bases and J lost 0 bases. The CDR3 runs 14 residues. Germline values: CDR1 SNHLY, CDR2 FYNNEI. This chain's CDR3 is CASKGLSSTDTQYF. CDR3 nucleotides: TGTGCCAGCAAGGGACTATCTAGCACAGATACGCAGTATTTT.